Listed below are T cell receptor beta chains from one sample, sequenced in a study of cytomegalovirus exposure and HLA in healthy donors. Only in-frame clones appear in the TCRdb table, and some are missing; sequencing was by immunoSEQ multiplex PCR. Of under 200,000 clones listed, approximately 70% are singletons. Sample: PBMCs. Receptors were obtained from a woman in her twenties or thirties in good health and CMV-seronegative. The CDR3 runs from the conserved cysteine through the conserved F or W. D genes are given only for firm matches. Clone size, where shown, is once, few, many, or a class for clones that have expanded.

v_call	d_call	clone_size	j_call	cdr3_aa	cdr3_nt
TRBV2	TRBD1	few	TRBJ2-6	CASRTGGFRTSGANVLTF	TGTGCCAGCAGAACAGGGGGCTTTAGAACCTCTGGGGCCAACGTCCTGACTTTC
TRBV7-6	.	few	TRBJ1-4	CASSLNGRTNEKLFF	TGTGCCAGCAGCTTAAATGGGAGAACTAATGAAAAACTGTTTTTT
TRBV4-3	TRBD1	.	TRBJ1-2	CASSPDRDRLRWGYTF	TGCGCCAGCAGCCCAGACAGGGACAGGTTGAGATGGGGCTACACCTTC
TRBV27	TRBD1	few	TRBJ2-2	CASRSQRSIGTDNTGELFF	TGTGCCAGCAGATCCCAGAGATCCATAGGGACAGATAACACCGGGGAGCTGTTTTTT
TRBV5-8	.	.	TRBJ1-2	CASSLDGEGIYGYTF	TGTGCCAGCAGCTTAGACGGCGAGGGTATCTATGGCTACACCTTC
TRBV7-9	.	few	TRBJ2-3	CASSSSVAGADTQYF	TGTGCCAGCAGCTCTAGCGTAGCCGGCGCAGATACGCAGTATTTT
TRBV5-1	TRBD1	.	TRBJ1-1	CASRGTGNTEAFF	TGCGCCAGCAGAGGGACAGGTAACACTGAAGCTTTCTTT
TRBV27	TRBD1	.	TRBJ2-7	CASSSLRGRPLEQYF	TGTGCCAGCAGTTCCCTCAGGGGGCGCCCCCTCGAGCAGTACTTC
TRBV29-1	TRBD1	.	TRBJ1-3	CSVEAGQGSGNTIYF	TGCAGCGTTGAAGCGGGACAGGGCTCTGGAAACACCATATATTTT
TRBV6-5	TRBD1	.	TRBJ2-5	CASRAGTARKETQYF	TGTGCCAGCCGGGCAGGGACAGCTCGAAAAGAGACCCAGTACTTC
TRBV19	.	.	TRBJ2-7	CASQRTPGDYEQYF	TGTGCCAGTCAACGGACACCGGGCGACTACGAGCAGTACTTC
TRBV7-9	.	.	TRBJ2-7	CASSLGQLYEQYF	TGTGCCAGCAGCCTCGGACAGCTCTACGAGCAGTACTTC
TRBV27	.	.	TRBJ1-1	CASTLDRSNTEAFF	TGTGCCAGCACCTTAGACAGGTCCAACACTGAAGCTTTCTTT
TRBV5-1	.	.	TRBJ1-4	CASSLATANEKLFF	TGCGCCAGCAGCTTGGCGACTGCAAACGAAAAACTGTTTTTT
TRBV19	.	.	TRBJ1-1	CASSARENTEAFF	TGTGCCAGTAGTGCAAGAGAGAACACTGAAGCTTTCTTT
TRBV7-6	TRBD1	.	TRBJ1-1	CASSLGTGHTEAFF	TGTGCCAGCAGCCTCGGGACAGGCCACACTGAAGCTTTCTTT
TRBV5-4	TRBD2	once	TRBJ2-3	CASSSQLAGRTDTQYF	TGTGCCAGCAGCTCACAACTAGCGGGGCGCACAGATACGCAGTATTTT
TRBV25-1	TRBD2	.	TRBJ2-7	CASSGGGRYEQYF	TGTGCCAGCAGTGGCGGGGGGCGCTACGAGCAGTACTTC
TRBV19	TRBD2	few	TRBJ2-7	CASSKAGVTYEQYF	TGTGCCAGTAGTAAAGCGGGAGTCACCTACGAGCAGTACTTC
TRBV9	.	.	TRBJ2-5	CASSASGFGETQYF	TGTGCCAGCAGCGCCTCAGGGTTTGGGGAGACCCAGTACTTC
TRBV20-1	TRBD1	once	TRBJ1-2	CSARDRAGYTF	TGCAGTGCCAGGGACAGGGCGGGCTACACCTTC
TRBV30	.	.	TRBJ2-7	CAWSGTPLNYEQYF	TGTGCCTGGAGTGGGACACCACTAAACTACGAGCAGTACTTC
TRBV7-6	.	few	TRBJ1-2	CASSFSGSNGYTF	TGTGCCAGCAGCTTTTCCGGGAGCAATGGCTACACCTTC
TRBV5-4	.	.	TRBJ2-3	CASSPGGTSTDTQYF	TGTGCCAGCAGCCCCGGAGGGACTAGCACAGATACGCAGTATTTT
TRBV27	TRBD1	.	TRBJ1-6	CASRGPSDRGIIRDSPLHF	TGTGCCAGCAGGGGTCCGTCGGACAGGGGGATAATTAGGGATTCACCCCTCCACTTT
TRBV5-1	.	.	TRBJ1-1	CASSLGEMNTEAFF	TGCGCCAGCAGCTTAGGAGAAATGAACACTGAAGCTTTCTTT
TRBV2	.	.	TRBJ2-2	CASSLGVGLNTGELFF	TGTGCCAGCAGTTTAGGGGTAGGGTTGAACACCGGGGAGCTGTTTTTT
TRBV4-1	.	.	TRBJ1-2	CASSQVVGVFGYTF	TGCGCCAGCAGCCAAGTAGTAGGAGTTTTTGGCTACACCTTC
TRBV4-2	TRBD2	.	TRBJ2-3	CASSEVVASGTGDTQYF	TGTGCCAGCAGCGAGGTGGTGGCTAGCGGGACTGGGGATACGCAGTATTTT
TRBV18	.	.	TRBJ2-7	CASSKQGSDEQYF	TGTGCCAGCTCAAAGCAGGGGAGCGACGAGCAGTACTTC
TRBV15	TRBD1	.	TRBJ1-2	CATSRDPGQGYGYTF	TGTGCCACCAGCAGAGACCCCGGACAGGGCTATGGCTACACCTTC
TRBV2	TRBD2	.	TRBJ2-3	CASSELAGEGVTDTQYF	TGTGCCAGCAGTGAGCTAGCGGGAGAAGGAGTTACAGATACGCAGTATTTT
TRBV4-3	.	.	TRBJ2-3	CASSQVGRDTQYF	TGCGCCAGCAGCCAAGTGGGGAGAGATACGCAGTATTTT
TRBV7-2	.	few	TRBJ1-5	CASSLRVGPNQPQHF	TGTGCCAGCAGCTTACGTGTGGGCCCCAATCAGCCCCAGCATTTT
TRBV19	.	.	TRBJ1-2	CASSIEGRGYTF	TGTGCCAGTAGTATAGAGGGGCGTGGCTACACCTTC
TRBV5-6	.	.	TRBJ1-1	CASSPPSAGARGNTEAFF	TGTGCCAGCAGCCCCCCCAGCGCAGGGGCGCGTGGGAACACTGAAGCTTTCTTT
TRBV2	.	once	TRBJ2-3	CASRRTENTDTQYF	TGTGCCAGCAGGAGGACAGAGAACACAGATACGCAGTATTTT
TRBV19	TRBD1	.	TRBJ2-3	CASTQGRPTDTQYF	TGTGCCAGCACACAGGGGCGACCCACAGATACGCAGTATTTT
TRBV6-5	.	.	TRBJ1-2	CASRGPGQKYPGYTF	TGTGCCAGCAGGGGTCCGGGACAAAAGTACCCAGGCTACACCTTC